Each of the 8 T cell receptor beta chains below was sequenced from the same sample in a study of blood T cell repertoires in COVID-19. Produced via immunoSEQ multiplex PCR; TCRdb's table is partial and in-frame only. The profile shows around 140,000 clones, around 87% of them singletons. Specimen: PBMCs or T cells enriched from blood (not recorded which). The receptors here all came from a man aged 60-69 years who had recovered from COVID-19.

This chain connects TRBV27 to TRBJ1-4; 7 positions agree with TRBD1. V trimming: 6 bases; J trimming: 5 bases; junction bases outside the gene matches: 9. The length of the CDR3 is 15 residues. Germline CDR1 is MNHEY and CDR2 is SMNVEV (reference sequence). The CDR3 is CASRPGQVKNEKLFF. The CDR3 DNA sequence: TGTGCCAGCAGGCCTGGACAGGTAAAGAATGAAAAACTGTTTTTT.

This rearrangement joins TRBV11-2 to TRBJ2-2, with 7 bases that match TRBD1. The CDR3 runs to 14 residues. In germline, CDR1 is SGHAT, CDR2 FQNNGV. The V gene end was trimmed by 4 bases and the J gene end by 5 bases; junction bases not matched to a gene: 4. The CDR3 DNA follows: TGTGCCAGCAGCTGGGGGACAGTAACCGGGGAGCTGTTTTTT. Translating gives CASSWGTVTGELFF.

CDR3: CASSTGQGAGELFF. In DNA, the CDR3 is TGTGCCAGCAGCACGGGACAGGGGGCCGGGGAGCTGTTTTTT. J is TRBJ2-2 and V is TRBV11-3; TRBD1 matches at 11 bases. Trimming at V came to 5 bases and at J to 6 bases, leaving 2 bases not matched to a gene. From germline, CDR1 is SGHNT and CDR2 YENEEA. This CDR3 is 14 amino acids long.

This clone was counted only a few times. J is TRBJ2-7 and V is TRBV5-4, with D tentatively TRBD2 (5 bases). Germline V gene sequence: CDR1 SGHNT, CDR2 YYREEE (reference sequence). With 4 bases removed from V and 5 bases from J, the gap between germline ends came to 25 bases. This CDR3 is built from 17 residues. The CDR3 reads CASSPVNQLVSSHEQYF. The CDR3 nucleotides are TGTGCCAGCAGCCCCGTAAATCAACTAGTCTCAAGCCACGAGCAGTACTTC.

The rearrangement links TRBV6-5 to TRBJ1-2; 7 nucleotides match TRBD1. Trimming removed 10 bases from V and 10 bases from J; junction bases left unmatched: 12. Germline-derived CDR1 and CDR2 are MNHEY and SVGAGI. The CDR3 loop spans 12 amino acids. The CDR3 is CATQLRTGAYTF. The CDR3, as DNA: TGTGCCACACAGCTTCGAACAGGGGCCTACACCTTC.

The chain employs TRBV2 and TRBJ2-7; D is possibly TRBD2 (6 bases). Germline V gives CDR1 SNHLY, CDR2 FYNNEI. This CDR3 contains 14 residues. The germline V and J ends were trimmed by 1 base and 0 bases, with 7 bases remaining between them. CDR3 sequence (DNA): TGTGCCAGCAGTGAAGTCGGGGGCTCCTACGAGCAGTACTTC. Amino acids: CASSEVGGSYEQYF. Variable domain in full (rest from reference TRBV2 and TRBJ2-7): EPEVTQTPSHQVTQMGQEVILRCVPISNHLYFYWYRQILGQKVEFLVSFYNNEISEKSEIFDDQFSVERPDGSNFTLKIRSTKLEDSAMYFCASSEVGGSYEQYFGPGTRLTVT.

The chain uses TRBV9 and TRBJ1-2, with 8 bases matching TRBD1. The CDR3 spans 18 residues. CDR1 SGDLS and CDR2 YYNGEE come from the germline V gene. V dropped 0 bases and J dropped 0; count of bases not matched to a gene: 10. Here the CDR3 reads CASSVAPTGVGSNYGYTF. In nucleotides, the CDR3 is TGTGCCAGCAGCGTAGCTCCGACAGGGGTCGGCTCTAACTATGGCTACACCTTC.

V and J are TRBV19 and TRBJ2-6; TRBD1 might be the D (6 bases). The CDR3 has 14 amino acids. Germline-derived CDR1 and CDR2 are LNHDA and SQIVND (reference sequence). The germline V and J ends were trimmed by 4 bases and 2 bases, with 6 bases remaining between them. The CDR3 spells CASSTGAGANVLTF. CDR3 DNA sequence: TGTGCCAGTAGTACAGGGGCTGGGGCCAACGTCCTGACTTTC.